The clone carrying this T cell receptor beta chain was detected a few times. PCR was performed a second time for about 6 to 12 cycles using a sample-barcoded 5' primer and a J-beta primer mix. TCRdb re-analysed the 5' RACE reads in MiXCR, keeping a single row per CDR3 protein. Among around 800,000 distinct CDR3 sequences listed, about 42% were seen once. The CDR3 length is 11 residues. CDR1 is SQVTM, CDR2 ANQGSEA, per germline. V was pared by 6 bases and J by 3 bases, with 1 base of the junction left unmatched. The data belong to a study of blood T cells in healthy people across ages. The rearrangement joins TRBV29-1 to TRBJ1-2; 7 bases map to TRBD1. This clonotype was obtained from a man at least 80 years old in good health. Sequencing input: blood. CDR3 sequence reads: CSVDRDYGYTF. CDR3 nucleotide sequence: TGCAGCGTCGACAGGGACTATGGCTACACCTTC.